These 7 T cell receptor beta chains originate from one sample sequenced in a study of blood T cells in healthy people across ages. Sample-barcoded 5' priming and a J-beta primer mix drove a second PCR of roughly 6 to 12 cycles. TCRdb reprocessed the 5' RACE reads via MiXCR and lists one record per CDR3 protein. The sample yields about 780,000 distinct CDR3 sequences, 46% seen once. The sample taken for sequencing was blood. Every receptor here comes from a man of 80 years or more in good health.

In this sample, this clonotype turned up a few times. This rearrangement joins TRBV20-1 to TRBJ1-5; TRBD1 aligns across 8 bases. Germline V lookup: CDR1 DFQATT, CDR2 SNEGSKA (reference sequence). This CDR3 is 15 amino acids long. V shed 6 bases, J shed 0 bases, and the junction held 7 bases outside the gene matches. The CDR3 loop is CSAGQGFISNQPQHF. The CDR3 DNA reads TGCAGTGCAGGACAGGGATTTATTAGCAATCAGCCCCAGCATTTT.

The V call is TRBV20-1, the J call TRBJ1-4; D is ambiguous. With 5 bases removed from V and 7 bases from J, the gap between germline ends came to 20 bases. CDR3 length: 15 residues. Germline V gives CDR1 DFQATT, CDR2 SNEGSKA (reference sequence). The CDR3 DNA reads TGCAGTGCTCCTCTCTTGGGCCATTTGGGTGAAAAACTGTTTTTT. Translation gives CSAPLLGHLGEKLFF.

The chain links TRBV7-2 to TRBJ1-2; D may be TRBD1 (5 bases). CDR1 and CDR2 from the germline V gene are SGHTA and FQGNSA. The V gene lost 4 bases and the J gene lost 6 bases, with 18 bases spanning the gap. The CDR3 spans 15 residues. The CDR3 protein is CASSYTPGPSNGYTF. As DNA, the CDR3 is TGTGCCAGCAGCTACACACCGGGACCGAGTAATGGCTACACCTTC.

The rearrangement joins TRBV20-1 to TRBJ1-1, with a tentative D call TRBD1 (5 bases). Deletions cut 5 bases from V and 1 base from J, with 11 bases between. CDR1 and CDR2 from the germline V gene are DFQATT and SNEGSKA (reference sequence). This CDR3 contains 13 residues. The CDR3 loop is CSAYKGQNTEAFF. As DNA, the CDR3 is TGCAGTGCTTACAAAGGACAGAACACTGAAGCTTTCTTT.

In its sample, this clonotype was seen many times. V gene TRBV28 combines with J gene TRBJ1-2; D perhaps matches TRBD1 (5 bases). Trimming shortened V by 5 bases and J by 2 bases, and 12 bases separated the two germline ends. The length of the CDR3 is 14 residues. Germline-derived CDR1 and CDR2 are MDHEN and SYDVKM. The DNA for the CDR3 is TGTGCCAGCAGTCCCCCGGGGCGAAACTATGGCTACACCTTC. Protein product: CASSPPGRNYGYTF.

The chain couples TRBV28 to TRBJ2-7; TRBD2 is a possible D gene (5 bases). This CDR3 comprises 12 residues. V lost 11 bases and J 6 bases, leaving 17 bases between the germline ends. Germline V gives CDR1 MDHEN, CDR2 SYDVKM. The DNA of the CDR3 is TGTGCCTCATCGGCCTCTGAGGGCGAGCAGTACTTC. Translated, it gives CASSASEGEQYF.

This chain joins TRBV7-2 and TRBJ2-7; TRBD2 agrees at 9 bases. Germline loops: CDR1 SGHTA, CDR2 FQGNSA. V was clipped by 7 bases and J by 7 bases; unmatched bases: 14. The CDR3 runs to 15 residues. The chain's CDR3 is CASTSNLAGYNEQYF. Here the CDR3 DNA reads TGTGCCAGCACCTCAAACCTAGCGGGATACAATGAGCAGTACTTC. Together with reference TRBV7-2 and TRBJ2-7, the CDR3 gives the full variable domain: GAGVSQSPSNKVTEKGKDVELRCDPISGHTALYWYRQSLGQGLEFLIYFQGNSAPDKSGLPSDRFSAERTGGSVSTLTIQRTQQEDSAVYLCASTSNLAGYNEQYFGPGTRLTVT.